This T cell receptor beta chain was sequenced during a study of control samples from healthy donors and cancer patients. V was clipped by 8 bases and J by 4 bases; unmatched bases: 6. The CDR3 extends over 13 amino acids. Germline CDR1 and CDR2: MNHNY and SVGAGI (reference sequence). TCRdb's table, derived via immunoSEQ multiplex PCR, lists solely in-frame clones and lacks some. The sample includes around 96,000 clones, over 90% of them seen just once. The sample was blood. The V call is TRBV6-6, the J call TRBJ1-2; 8 bases align to TRBD1. The clonotype originates from a man aged 18 to 35 in good health. The CDR3 spells CASDTGGTYGYTF. The CDR3 bases are TGTGCCAGCGATACAGGGGGGACCTATGGCTACACCTTC.